A selection of T cell receptor beta chains follows, all from one sample in a study of cytomegalovirus exposure and HLA in healthy donors. This table comes from immunoSEQ multiplex PCR, and its TCRdb copy is limited to in-frame clones, with some not included. The sample records roughly 110,000 clones, roughly four fifths being singletons. Sequencing input: PBMCs. The receptors here all came from a woman aged 18-29 years in good health and CMV-seronegative. Both conserved end residues are part of each CDR3. The order of the fields is clone size, J gene, V gene, D gene, CDR3 DNA, CDR3 protein. A D gene is named only where the DNA matches it firmly. Size values are once, few and many counts, or a class for expanded clones, and some rows have none.

abundance: NA; j_gene: TRBJ2-5; v_gene: TRBV4-1; d_gene: NA; CDR3nt: TGCGCCAGCAGCCAAGTTACAGTAAAGGAAGAGACCCAGTACTTC; CDR3aa: CASSQVTVKEETQYF
abundance: NA; j_gene: TRBJ2-1; v_gene: TRBV7-9; d_gene: TRBD2; CDR3nt: TGTGCCAGCAGTCTTTATAGCGGGGGGAATGAGCAGTTCTTC; CDR3aa: CASSLYSGGNEQFF
abundance: NA; j_gene: TRBJ2-2; v_gene: TRBV10-1; d_gene: NA; CDR3nt: TGCGCCAGCCAAACTGAGAACACCGGGGAGCTGTTTTTT; CDR3aa: CASQTENTGELFF
abundance: NA; j_gene: TRBJ1-4; v_gene: TRBV5-1; d_gene: NA; CDR3nt: TGCGCCAGCAGCTGGAGTGTCGGGGGAACTAATGAAAAACTGTTTTTT; CDR3aa: CASSWSVGGTNEKLFF
abundance: NA; j_gene: TRBJ2-1; v_gene: TRBV5-1; d_gene: NA; CDR3nt: TGCGCCAGCAGCTTGCAAAGACTCAACTACAATGAGCAGTTCTTC; CDR3aa: CASSLQRLNYNEQFF
abundance: NA; j_gene: TRBJ1-1; v_gene: TRBV5-4; d_gene: TRBD1; CDR3nt: TGTGCCAGCAGCTCCTGGACAGGGGGAGTTTCCGGTGAAGCTTTCTTT; CDR3aa: CASSSWTGGVSGEAFF
abundance: few; j_gene: TRBJ2-2; v_gene: TRBV5-1; d_gene: TRBD1; CDR3nt: TGCGCCAGCAGCGCATTAAGACAGGGAACCGGGGAGCTGTTTTTT; CDR3aa: CASSALRQGTGELFF
abundance: few; j_gene: TRBJ2-1; v_gene: TRBV4-1; d_gene: TRBD2; CDR3nt: TGCGCCAGCAGCCAACCGACTAGCGGGAGGGCCCACAATGAGCAGTTCTTC; CDR3aa: CASSQPTSGRAHNEQFF
abundance: NA; j_gene: TRBJ1-1; v_gene: TRBV11-3; d_gene: NA; CDR3nt: TGTGCCAGCAGCTTAGCGCGTGAAGCTTTCTTT; CDR3aa: CASSLAREAFF
abundance: NA; j_gene: TRBJ2-2; v_gene: TRBV28; d_gene: NA; CDR3nt: TGTGCCAGCAGTCCCTCTACCGGGGAGCTGTTTTTT; CDR3aa: CASSPSTGELFF
abundance: few; j_gene: TRBJ2-3; v_gene: TRBV12-5; d_gene: NA; CDR3nt: TGTGCTAGTGGTTTGGTACTAGATACGCAGTATTTT; CDR3aa: CASGLVLDTQYF
abundance: NA; j_gene: TRBJ1-1; v_gene: TRBV29-1; d_gene: NA; CDR3nt: TGCAGCCTTAGACAGGACTACACTGAAGCTTTCTTT; CDR3aa: CSLRQDYTEAFF
abundance: NA; j_gene: TRBJ2-4; v_gene: TRBV6-1; d_gene: TRBD2; CDR3nt: TGTGCCAGCTGCGGGGGAGGGACCAAAAACATTCAGTACTTC; CDR3aa: CASCGGGTKNIQYF
abundance: NA; j_gene: TRBJ2-7; v_gene: TRBV4-2; d_gene: NA; CDR3nt: TGTGCCAGCAGCCAAGCTGGGGGCCCTTCCGAGCAGTACTTC; CDR3aa: CASSQAGGPSEQYF
abundance: NA; j_gene: TRBJ2-5; v_gene: TRBV5-4; d_gene: TRBD2; CDR3nt: TGTGCCAGCAGCTCCGCCGGGGGGGAATCTGGTGGGACCCAGTACTTC; CDR3aa: CASSSAGGESGGTQYF
abundance: NA; j_gene: TRBJ2-6; v_gene: TRBV6-5; d_gene: NA; CDR3nt: TGTGCCAGCAGGACAACAGGGACCGGGGCCAACGTCCTGACTTTC; CDR3aa: CASRTTGTGANVLTF
abundance: NA; j_gene: TRBJ1-2; v_gene: TRBV2; d_gene: NA; CDR3nt: TGTGCCAGCAGTGGGGACAAGATGGGCTATGGCTACACCTTC; CDR3aa: CASSGDKMGYGYTF
abundance: NA; j_gene: TRBJ1-1; v_gene: TRBV5-6; d_gene: TRBD1; CDR3nt: TGTGCCAGCAGCTTGGCGGACAGGGAAACTGAAGCTTTCTTT; CDR3aa: CASSLADRETEAFF
abundance: NA; j_gene: TRBJ1-5; v_gene: TRBV7-2; d_gene: NA; CDR3nt: TGTGCCAGCAGCTTAATACAGCCCAATCAGCCCCAGCATTTT; CDR3aa: CASSLIQPNQPQHF
abundance: once; j_gene: TRBJ2-5; v_gene: TRBV18; d_gene: TRBD2; CDR3nt: TGTGCCAGCTCACTGGTAGGACTAGCGGGACAAGAGACCCAGTACTTC; CDR3aa: CASSLVGLAGQETQYF
abundance: NA; j_gene: TRBJ2-2; v_gene: TRBV19; d_gene: TRBD2; CDR3nt: TGTGCCAGTAGTGTTAGCGGGAGGCGCACCGGGGAGCTGTTTTTT; CDR3aa: CASSVSGRRTGELFF
abundance: NA; j_gene: TRBJ2-5; v_gene: TRBV6-6; d_gene: NA; CDR3nt: TGTGCCAGCAGTTACGCCCGGGGGTACCAAGAGACCCAGTACTTC; CDR3aa: CASSYARGYQETQYF
abundance: NA; j_gene: TRBJ2-6; v_gene: TRBV28; d_gene: TRBD2; CDR3nt: TGTGCCAGCAGTTTGGGGGGGTTCTTCTCTGGGGCCAACGTCCTGACTTTC; CDR3aa: CASSLGGFFSGANVLTF
abundance: NA; j_gene: TRBJ1-1; v_gene: TRBV7-2; d_gene: NA; CDR3nt: TGTGCCAGCAGCTTACAGGGATGGACTGAAGCTTTCTTT; CDR3aa: CASSLQGWTEAFF
abundance: NA; j_gene: TRBJ1-1; v_gene: TRBV30; d_gene: NA; CDR3nt: TGTGCCTGGAAACAGCCCCCCGCGAACACTGAAGCTTTCTTT; CDR3aa: CAWKQPPANTEAFF
abundance: NA; j_gene: TRBJ2-7; v_gene: TRBV11-2; d_gene: NA; CDR3nt: TGTGCCAGCAGCCAGGGACAATCTCCCTACGAGCAGTACTTC; CDR3aa: CASSQGQSPYEQYF
abundance: NA; j_gene: TRBJ1-2; v_gene: TRBV6-5; d_gene: TRBD1; CDR3nt: TGTGCCAGCAGTAGACAGGGAGTCTATGGCTACACCTTC; CDR3aa: CASSRQGVYGYTF
abundance: NA; j_gene: TRBJ1-2; v_gene: TRBV11-3; d_gene: NA; CDR3nt: TGTGCCAGCAGCTTCGCGGCAGGGGGCTACACCTTC; CDR3aa: CASSFAAGGYTF
abundance: NA; j_gene: TRBJ2-2; v_gene: TRBV6-5; d_gene: TRBD2; CDR3nt: TGTGCCAGCACCCGGGACTACGAAACCGGGGAGCTGTTTTTT; CDR3aa: CASTRDYETGELFF
abundance: NA; j_gene: TRBJ2-1; v_gene: TRBV14; d_gene: NA; CDR3nt: TGTGCCAGCAGCTGGGGACTCTCCCTCAATGAGCAGTTCTTC; CDR3aa: CASSWGLSLNEQFF
abundance: NA; j_gene: TRBJ2-1; v_gene: TRBV7-8; d_gene: NA; CDR3nt: TGTGCCAGCAGCAATGTCGTCGGGCTTACCAGGGGATCTAATGAGCAGTTCTTC; CDR3aa: CASSNVVGLTRGSNEQFF
abundance: few; j_gene: TRBJ2-1; v_gene: TRBV5-1; d_gene: NA; CDR3nt: TGCGCCAGCAGCCAAGGTTATAGACTCGAGCAGTTCTTC; CDR3aa: CASSQGYRLEQFF
abundance: NA; j_gene: TRBJ1-2; v_gene: TRBV2; d_gene: NA; CDR3nt: TGTGCCAGCCATCCTCGGGTAAGGTATGGCTACACCTTC; CDR3aa: CASHPRVRYGYTF
abundance: NA; j_gene: TRBJ2-3; v_gene: TRBV2; d_gene: TRBD1; CDR3nt: TGTGCCAGCTCGACATATACGACAGGGACGCAGTATTTT; CDR3aa: CASSTYTTGTQYF
abundance: few; j_gene: TRBJ2-3; v_gene: TRBV6-5; d_gene: NA; CDR3nt: TGTGCCAGCACCGTGGACAGCAGCACAGATACGCAGTATTTT; CDR3aa: CASTVDSSTDTQYF
abundance: NA; j_gene: TRBJ2-6; v_gene: TRBV19; d_gene: NA; CDR3nt: TGTGCCAGTAGTACCCGTCCCTTTTCTGGGGCCAACGTCCTGACTTTC; CDR3aa: CASSTRPFSGANVLTF
abundance: NA; j_gene: TRBJ2-5; v_gene: TRBV5-1; d_gene: TRBD1; CDR3nt: TGCGCCAGCAGCTTTGGTGACAGGGGCCAAGAGACCCAGTACTTC; CDR3aa: CASSFGDRGQETQYF
abundance: NA; j_gene: TRBJ2-2; v_gene: TRBV9; d_gene: NA; CDR3nt: TGTGCCAGCAGCGTAGCGGGAGATCTCCGTGACGGGGAGCTGTTTTTT; CDR3aa: CASSVAGDLRDGELFF
abundance: once; j_gene: TRBJ1-2; v_gene: TRBV6-1; d_gene: NA; CDR3nt: TGTGCCAGCAGTGACAGGGCCTTCTATGGCTACACCTTC; CDR3aa: CASSDRAFYGYTF
abundance: NA; j_gene: TRBJ1-5; v_gene: TRBV2; d_gene: NA; CDR3nt: TGTGCCAGCTCGACAGCATATAGCAATCAGCCCCAGCATTTT; CDR3aa: CASSTAYSNQPQHF
abundance: NA; j_gene: TRBJ1-1; v_gene: TRBV11-2; d_gene: NA; CDR3nt: TGTGCCAGCAGCTTAGGCGGGACTCCCTCAGGGGAAGCTTTCTTT; CDR3aa: CASSLGGTPSGEAFF
abundance: NA; j_gene: TRBJ1-1; v_gene: TRBV7-9; d_gene: NA; CDR3nt: TGTGCCAGCAGCCAGGAGGGACCTGGAGCTTTCTTT; CDR3aa: CASSQEGPGAFF
abundance: NA; j_gene: TRBJ1-2; v_gene: TRBV28; d_gene: TRBD1; CDR3nt: TGTGCCAGCAGTCTGACCTTGGGACAGGCATATGGCTACACCTTC; CDR3aa: CASSLTLGQAYGYTF
abundance: NA; j_gene: TRBJ1-2; v_gene: TRBV27; d_gene: NA; CDR3nt: TGTGCCAGCAGTCGAAATGACGACAGAAGGCGCTACACCTTC; CDR3aa: CASSRNDDRRRYTF
abundance: once; j_gene: TRBJ1-5; v_gene: TRBV10-2; d_gene: NA; CDR3nt: TGCGCCAGCAGGCACCAGGGGCGAAATCAGCCCCAGCATTTT; CDR3aa: CASRHQGRNQPQHF
abundance: NA; j_gene: TRBJ2-1; v_gene: TRBV7-2; d_gene: NA; CDR3nt: TGTGCCAGCAGCTTAGACCCTAGCAATGAGCAGTTCTTC; CDR3aa: CASSLDPSNEQFF
abundance: few; j_gene: TRBJ2-3; v_gene: TRBV28; d_gene: TRBD2; CDR3nt: TGTGCCAGCAGTAGGTGGGCTAGCGGAGGGGGCACAGATACGCAGTATTTT; CDR3aa: CASSRWASGGGTDTQYF
abundance: NA; j_gene: TRBJ1-5; v_gene: TRBV15; d_gene: NA; CDR3nt: TGTGCCACCAGCAGAGCCCCGGACTCTAGCAATCAGCCCCAGCATTTT; CDR3aa: CATSRAPDSSNQPQHF
abundance: once; j_gene: TRBJ2-7; v_gene: TRBV5-4; d_gene: TRBD1; CDR3nt: TGTGCCAGCAGCACCCTCGGACAGGCCACCTACGAGCAGTACTTC; CDR3aa: CASSTLGQATYEQYF
abundance: NA; j_gene: TRBJ1-5; v_gene: TRBV5-4; d_gene: TRBD1; CDR3nt: TGTGCCAGCAGCTTGGCAGGGGGTCGGCAGCCCCAGCATTTT; CDR3aa: CASSLAGGRQPQHF
abundance: NA; j_gene: TRBJ2-1; v_gene: TRBV6-5; d_gene: TRBD1; CDR3nt: TGTGCCAGCAGTTTAGACAGGGCCCGCGTGGTCAATGAGCAGTTCTTC; CDR3aa: CASSLDRARVVNEQFF
abundance: NA; j_gene: TRBJ2-3; v_gene: TRBV6-5; d_gene: NA; CDR3nt: TGTGCCAGCAGTTGGACAGAAAGCACAGATACGCAGTATTTT; CDR3aa: CASSWTESTDTQYF